This TCR beta chain emerged from a study of T cells in Graves' hyperthyroidism and ophthalmopathy. Amplification of TCR beta CDR3 regions was performed using RNA transcripts as template. TCR CDR3 underwent first-round RT-PCR with the HTBI primer set. From the multiplex PCR reads, TCRdb called clonotypes with MiXCR, one entry per CDR3 protein. The table has a few hundred thousand distinct CDR3 sequences, approximately 20% seen once. The CDR3 is 14 amino acids. Germline V gene sequence: CDR1 SNHLY, CDR2 FYNNEI. Trimming took off 3 bases at V and 7 bases at J, with 14 bases between the two ends. The clonotype was recovered from a man in his thirties or forties with Graves' ophthalmopathy. Sequenced material: blood. The genes are TRBV2 and TRBJ2-3; no definite D call. CDR3 region: CASSDQVRRNTQYF. The CDR3 nucleotides are TGTGCCAGCAGTGACCAAGTCAGAAGGAATACGCAGTATTTT. Using reference TRBV2 and TRBJ2-3 for the parts outside the CDR3, the full variable domain is EPEVTQTPSHQVTQMGQEVILRCVPISNHLYFYWYRQILGQKVEFLVSFYNNEISEKSEIFDDQFSVERPDGSNFTLKIRSTKLEDSAMYFCASSDQVRRNTQYFGPGTRLTVL.